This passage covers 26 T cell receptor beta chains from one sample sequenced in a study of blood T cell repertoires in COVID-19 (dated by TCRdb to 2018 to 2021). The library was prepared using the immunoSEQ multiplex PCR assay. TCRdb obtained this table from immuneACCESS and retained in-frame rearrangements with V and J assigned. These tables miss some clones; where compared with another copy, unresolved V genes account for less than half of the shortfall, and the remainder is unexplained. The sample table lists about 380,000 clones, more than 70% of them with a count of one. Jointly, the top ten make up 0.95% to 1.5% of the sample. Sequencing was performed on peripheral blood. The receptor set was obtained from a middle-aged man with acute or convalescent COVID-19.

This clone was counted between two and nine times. The CDR3 nucleotides are TGCAGCGTCACAGGGGCGGCTAATGAAAAACTGTTTTTT. It encodes CSVTGAANEKLFF. This sequence joins TRBV29-1 and TRBJ1-4; 7 nucleotides align to TRBD1. The CDR3 runs 13 residues. Germline CDR1 reads SQVTM; CDR2 reads ANQGSEA. With V trimmed by 6 bases and J by 3 bases, 4 bases remained unmatched.

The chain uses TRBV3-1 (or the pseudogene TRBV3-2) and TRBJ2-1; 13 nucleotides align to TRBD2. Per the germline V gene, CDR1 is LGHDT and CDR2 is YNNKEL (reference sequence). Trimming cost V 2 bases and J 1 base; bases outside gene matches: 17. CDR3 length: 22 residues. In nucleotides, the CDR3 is TGTGCCAGCAGCCAAATGGCGGGGGGCTTGGGACTAGCGGGATGGTCCTACAATGAGCAGTTCTTC. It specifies CASSQMAGGLGLAGWSYNEQFF.

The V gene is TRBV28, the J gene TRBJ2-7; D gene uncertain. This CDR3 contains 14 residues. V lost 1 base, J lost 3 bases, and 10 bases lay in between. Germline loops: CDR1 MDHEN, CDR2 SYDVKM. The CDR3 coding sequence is TGTGCCAGCAGTTTATTTGGCAGTAACTACGAGCAGTACTTC. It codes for CASSLFGSNYEQYF. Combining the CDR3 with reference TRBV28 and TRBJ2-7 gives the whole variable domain DVKVTQSSRYLVKRTGEKVFLECVQDMDHENMFWYRQDPGLGLRLIYFSYDVKMKEKGDIPEGYSVSREKKERFSLILESASTNQTSMYLCASSLFGSNYEQYFGPGTRLTVT.

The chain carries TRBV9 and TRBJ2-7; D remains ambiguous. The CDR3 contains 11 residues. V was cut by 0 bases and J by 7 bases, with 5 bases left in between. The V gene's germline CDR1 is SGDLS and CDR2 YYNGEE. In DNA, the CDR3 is TGTGCCAGCAGCGTAGGAACAGAGCAGTACTTC. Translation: CASSVGTEQYF.

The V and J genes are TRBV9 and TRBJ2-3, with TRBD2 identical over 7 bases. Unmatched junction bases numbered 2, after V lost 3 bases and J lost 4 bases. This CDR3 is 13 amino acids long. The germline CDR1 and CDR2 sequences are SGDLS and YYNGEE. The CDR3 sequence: CASSGGGPDTQYF. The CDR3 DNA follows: TGTGCCAGCAGCGGGGGGGGTCCAGATACGCAGTATTTT.

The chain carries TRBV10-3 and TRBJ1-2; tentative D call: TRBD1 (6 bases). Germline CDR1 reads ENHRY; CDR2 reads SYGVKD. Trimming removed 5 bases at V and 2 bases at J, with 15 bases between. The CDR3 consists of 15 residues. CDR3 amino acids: CAISRIPDRNYGYTF. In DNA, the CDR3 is TGTGCCATCAGTCGGATCCCAGACAGGAACTATGGCTACACCTTC.

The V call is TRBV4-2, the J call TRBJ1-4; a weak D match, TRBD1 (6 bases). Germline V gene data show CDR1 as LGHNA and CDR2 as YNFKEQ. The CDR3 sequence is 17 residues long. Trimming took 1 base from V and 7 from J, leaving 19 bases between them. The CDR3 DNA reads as TGTGCCAGCAGCCAAGCAGTAGGGGGAATGGGGACTGAAAAACTGTTTTTT. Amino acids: CASSQAVGGMGTEKLFF.

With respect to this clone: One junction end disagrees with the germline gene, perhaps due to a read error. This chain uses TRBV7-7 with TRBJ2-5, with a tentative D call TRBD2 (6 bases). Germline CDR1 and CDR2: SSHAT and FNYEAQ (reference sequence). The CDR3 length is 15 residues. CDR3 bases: TGTGCTAGCAGCTTAGACGCGGGGAGCCAAGAGACCCAGTACTTC. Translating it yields CASSLDAGSQETQYF. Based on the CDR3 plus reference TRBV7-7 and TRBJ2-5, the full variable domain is GAGVSQSPRYKVTKRGQDVTLRCDPISSHATLYWYQQALGQGPEFLTYFNYEAQPDKSGLPSDRFSAERPEGSISTLTIQRTEQRDSAMYRCASSLDAGSQETQYFGPGTRLLVL.

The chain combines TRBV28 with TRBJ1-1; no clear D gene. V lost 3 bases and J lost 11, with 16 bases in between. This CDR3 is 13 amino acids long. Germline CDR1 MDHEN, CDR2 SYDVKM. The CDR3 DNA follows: TGTGCCAGCAGTTTTAGGGCAGGCCGAGGGGCTTTCTTT. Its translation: CASSFRAGRGAFF.

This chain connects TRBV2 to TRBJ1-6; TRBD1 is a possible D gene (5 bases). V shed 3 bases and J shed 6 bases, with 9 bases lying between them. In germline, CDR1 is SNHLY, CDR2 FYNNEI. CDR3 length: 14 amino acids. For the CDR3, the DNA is TGTGCCAGCAGTGAGCTAGGGGCTAATTCACCCCTCCACTTT. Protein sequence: CASSELGANSPLHF.

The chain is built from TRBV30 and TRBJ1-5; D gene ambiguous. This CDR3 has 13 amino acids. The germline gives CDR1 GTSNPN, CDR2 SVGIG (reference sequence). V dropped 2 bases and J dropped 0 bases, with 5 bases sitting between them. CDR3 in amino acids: CAWSPGSNQPQHF. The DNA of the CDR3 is TGTGCCTGGAGTCCGGGTAGCAATCAGCCCCAGCATTTT. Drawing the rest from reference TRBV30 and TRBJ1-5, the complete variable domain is SQTIHQWPATLVQPVGSPLSLECTVEGTSNPNLYWYRQAAGRGLQLLFYSVGIGQISSEVPQNLSASRPQDRQFILSSKKLLLSDSGFYLCAWSPGSNQPQHFGDGTRLSIL.

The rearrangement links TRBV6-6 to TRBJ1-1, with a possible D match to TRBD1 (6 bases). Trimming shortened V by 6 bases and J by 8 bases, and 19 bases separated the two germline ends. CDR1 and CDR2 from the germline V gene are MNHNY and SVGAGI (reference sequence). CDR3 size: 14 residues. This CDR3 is CASRYLDRSEEAFF. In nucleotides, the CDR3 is TGTGCCAGCAGGTATCTAGACAGGTCCGAGGAAGCTTTCTTT.

CDR3 in DNA: TGTGCCAGCAGCTACTTGACAGGAATAGCTAACTATGGCTACACCTTC. Translation gives CASSYLTGIANYGYTF. The gene calls are TRBV7-2 and TRBJ1-2; a weak D match, TRBD1 (6 bases). Trimming shortened V by 4 bases and J by 0 bases, and 15 bases separated the two germline ends. Germline CDR1 and CDR2: SGHTA and FQGNSA. There are 16 residues in the CDR3.

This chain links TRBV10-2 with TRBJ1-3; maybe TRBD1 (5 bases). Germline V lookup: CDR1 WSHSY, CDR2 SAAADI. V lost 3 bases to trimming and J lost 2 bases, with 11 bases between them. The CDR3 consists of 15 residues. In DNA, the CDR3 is TGCGCCAGCAGTGATCAGTCGGGGGCTGGAAACACCATATATTTT. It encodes CASSDQSGAGNTIYF.

CDR3 nucleotide sequence: TGTGCCAGCAGCTTGGTAGGGGTCCCTGAAGCTTTCTTT. Translating gives CASSLVGVPEAFF. The V call is TRBV5-6, the J call TRBJ1-1; D might be TRBD1 (5 bases). Germline CDR1 and CDR2: SGHDT and YYEEEE. The CDR3 consists of 13 residues. V was trimmed by 0 bases and J by 6 bases, leaving 9 bases between them.

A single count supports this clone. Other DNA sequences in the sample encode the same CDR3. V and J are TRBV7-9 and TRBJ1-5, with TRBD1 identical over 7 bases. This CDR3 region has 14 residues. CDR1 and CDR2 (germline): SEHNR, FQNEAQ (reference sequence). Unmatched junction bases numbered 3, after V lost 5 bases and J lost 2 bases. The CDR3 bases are TGTGCCAGCAGCCGGACAGGCGGCAATCAGCCCCAGCATTTT. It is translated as CASSRTGGNQPQHF. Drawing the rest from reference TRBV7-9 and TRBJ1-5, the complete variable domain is DTGVSQNPRHKITKRGQNVTFRCDPISEHNRLYWYRQTLGQGPEFLTYFQNEAQLEKSRLLSDRFSAERPKGSFSTLEIQRTEQGDSAMYLCASSRTGGNQPQHFGDGTRLSIL.

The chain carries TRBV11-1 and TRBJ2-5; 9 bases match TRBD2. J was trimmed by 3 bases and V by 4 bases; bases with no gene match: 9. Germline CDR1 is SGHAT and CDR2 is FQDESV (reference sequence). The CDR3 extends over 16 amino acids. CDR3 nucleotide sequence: TGTGCCAGCAGCTCATCACAGAGACTAGCGGAAGAGACCCAGTACTTC. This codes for CASSSSQRLAEETQYF.

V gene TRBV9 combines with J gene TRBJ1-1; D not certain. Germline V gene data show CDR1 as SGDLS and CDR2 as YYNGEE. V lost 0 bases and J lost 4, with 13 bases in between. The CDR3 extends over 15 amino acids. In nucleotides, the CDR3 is TGTGCCAGCAGCGTAGCAGGCAGTCAGGTCACTGAAGCTTTCTTT. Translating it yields CASSVAGSQVTEAFF. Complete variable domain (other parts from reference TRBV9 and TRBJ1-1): DSGVTQTPKHLITATGQRVTLRCSPRSGDLSVYWYQQSLDQGLQFLIQYYNGEERAKGNILERFSAQQFPDLHSELNLSSLELGDSALYFCASSVAGSQVTEAFFGQGTRLTVV.

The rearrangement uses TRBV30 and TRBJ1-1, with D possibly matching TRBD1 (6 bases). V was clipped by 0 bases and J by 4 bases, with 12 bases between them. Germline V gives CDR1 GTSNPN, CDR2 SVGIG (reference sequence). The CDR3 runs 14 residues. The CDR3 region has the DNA TGTGCCTGGAGTGTAGCAGGGGTCGGCACTGAAGCTTTCTTT. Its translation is CAWSVAGVGTEAFF. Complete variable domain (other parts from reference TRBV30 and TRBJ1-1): SQTIHQWPATLVQPVGSPLSLECTVEGTSNPNLYWYRQAAGRGLQLLFYSVGIGQISSEVPQNLSASRPQDRQFILSSKKLLLSDSGFYLCAWSVAGVGTEAFFGQGTRLTVV.

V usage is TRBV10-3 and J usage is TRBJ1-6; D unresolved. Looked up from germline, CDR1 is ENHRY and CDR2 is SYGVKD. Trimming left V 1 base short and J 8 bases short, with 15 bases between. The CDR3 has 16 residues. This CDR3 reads CAISELGPARDSPLHF. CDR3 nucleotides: TGTGCCATCAGTGAGTTGGGCCCCGCGAGGGATTCACCCCTCCACTTT.

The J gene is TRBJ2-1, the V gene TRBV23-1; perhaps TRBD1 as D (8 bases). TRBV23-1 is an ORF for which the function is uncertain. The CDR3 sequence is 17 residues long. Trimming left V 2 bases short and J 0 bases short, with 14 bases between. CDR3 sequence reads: CASSQPNRGGSYNEQFF. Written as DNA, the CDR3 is TGCGCCAGCAGTCAACCTAACAGGGGGGGCTCCTACAATGAGCAGTTCTTC.

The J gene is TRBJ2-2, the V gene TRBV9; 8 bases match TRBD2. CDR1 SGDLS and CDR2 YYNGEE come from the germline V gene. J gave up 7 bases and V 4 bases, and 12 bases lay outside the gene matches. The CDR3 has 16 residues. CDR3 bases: TGTGCCAGCAGCCCCCTCGGGAGCGGGAGAGGCGGGGAGCTGTTTTTT. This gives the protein CASSPLGSGRGGELFF. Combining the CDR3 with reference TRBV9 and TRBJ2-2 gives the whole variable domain DSGVTQTPKHLITATGQRVTLRCSPRSGDLSVYWYQQSLDQGLQFLIQYYNGEERAKGNILERFSAQQFPDLHSELNLSSLELGDSALYFCASSPLGSGRGGELFFGEGSRLTVL.

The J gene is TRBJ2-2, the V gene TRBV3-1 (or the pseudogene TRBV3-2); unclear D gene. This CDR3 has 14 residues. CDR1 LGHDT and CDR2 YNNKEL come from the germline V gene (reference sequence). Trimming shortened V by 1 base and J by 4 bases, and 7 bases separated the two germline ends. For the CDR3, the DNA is TGTGCCAGCAGCCAAGTTTCGGGCACCGGGGAGCTGTTTTTT. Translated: CASSQVSGTGELFF.

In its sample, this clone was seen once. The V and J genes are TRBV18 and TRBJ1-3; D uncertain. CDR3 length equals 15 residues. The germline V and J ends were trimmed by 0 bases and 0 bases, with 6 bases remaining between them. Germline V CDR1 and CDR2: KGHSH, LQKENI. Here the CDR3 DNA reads TGTGCCAGCTCACCACCGAGATACTCTGGAAACACCATATATTTT. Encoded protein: CASSPPRYSGNTIYF.

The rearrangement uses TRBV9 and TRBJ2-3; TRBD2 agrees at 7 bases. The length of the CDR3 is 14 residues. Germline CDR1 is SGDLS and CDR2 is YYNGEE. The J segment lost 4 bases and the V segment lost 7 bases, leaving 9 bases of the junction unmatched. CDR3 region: CASCKWEGPDTQYF. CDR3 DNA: TGTGCCAGCTGCAAGTGGGAGGGACCAGATACGCAGTATTTT.

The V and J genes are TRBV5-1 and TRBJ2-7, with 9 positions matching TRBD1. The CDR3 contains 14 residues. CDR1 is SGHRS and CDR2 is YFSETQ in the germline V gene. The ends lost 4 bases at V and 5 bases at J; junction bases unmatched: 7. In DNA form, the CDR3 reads TGCGCCAGCAGCCCCGGGACAGGGCGAGACGAGCAGTACTTC. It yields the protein CASSPGTGRDEQYF.